The 6 T cell receptor beta chains below all came from one sample that was sequenced in a study of blood T cells in healthy people across ages. A second PCR of 7 to 11 cycles used a sample-barcoded 5' primer and a J-beta primer mix. TCRdb processed the 5' RACE reads anew with MiXCR; each CDR3 protein has one entry. The sample holds roughly 650,000 distinct CDR3 sequences; 32% are singletons and the top ten take just over 15%. Sequenced: blood. The origin of the receptors is a woman older than 75 in good health.

The rearrangement uses TRBV5-1 and TRBJ1-1; no definite D call. The CDR3 extends over 16 amino acids. V was trimmed by 1 base and J by 0 bases, leaving 13 bases between them. The germline V gene encodes CDR1 SGHRS and CDR2 YFSETQ. CDR3 nucleotide sequence: TGCGCCAGCAGCTTGCGGCAACCGTTCTTGAACACTGAAGCTTTCTTT. This gives the protein CASSLRQPFLNTEAFF.

The V call is TRBV20-1, the J call TRBJ1-5; 7 bases line up with TRBD1. The length of the CDR3 is 12 residues. Germline loops: CDR1 DFQATT, CDR2 SNEGSKA (reference sequence). After removal of 7 bases from V and 2 bases from J, the junction contained 2 bases not matched to a gene. The CDR3 DNA reads as TGCAGTGACACAGGGGGCAATCAGCCCCAGCATTTT. It codes for CSDTGGNQPQHF.

This clonotype was picked up many times. The chain uses TRBV4-1 and TRBJ2-1; 10 nucleotides agree with TRBD2. The junction had 3 bases not matched to a gene; V was cut back by 1 base and J by 3 bases. Germline assignment: CDR1 MGHRA and CDR2 YSYEKL. The CDR3 consists of 16 residues. CDR3 region: CASSQAQRGGYNEQFF. The CDR3, as DNA: TGCGCCAGCAGCCAAGCCCAGCGGGGGGGCTACAATGAGCAGTTCTTC.

A remark on this clonotype: A much more abundant neighbour one base away suggests this may be a read error. The chain has TRBV6-6 and TRBJ2-5, with 8 bases matching TRBD2. Trimming cost V 6 bases and J 2 bases; bases outside gene matches: 11. The CDR3 runs to 16 residues. Germline V CDR1 and CDR2: MNHNY, SVGAGI (reference sequence). The CDR3 DNA follows: TGTGCCAGCAGAAACGGTTCGGGGGGGGTACAAGAGACCCAGTACTTC. Amino acid sequence: CASRNGSGGVQETQYF.

Comments on this clonotype: Germline is not matched at one junction end, which may reflect a read error. The rearrangement uses TRBV10-3 and TRBJ1-2, with 10 nucleotides matching TRBD1. Per the germline V gene, CDR1 is ENHRY and CDR2 is SYGVKD. This CDR3 region has 14 residues. This CDR3 reads CAIGDRGRQPSYIF. As DNA, the CDR3 is TGTGCCATCGGAGACAGGGGGCGACAACCCAGCTACATCTTC.

The sample holds a few counts of this clonotype. The chain carries TRBV27 and TRBJ1-5, with TRBD1 as a possible D gene (6 bases). CDR1 is MNHEY, CDR2 SMNVEV, per germline (reference sequence). V was trimmed by 6 bases and J by 6 bases, leaving 15 bases between them. CDR3 length: 14 residues. The CDR3 DNA reads as TGTGCCAGCAGGCCGTCAGGGGAAGGTCAGCCCCAGCATTTT. Its translation: CASRPSGEGQPQHF.